This T cell receptor beta chain was found in a study of blood T cell repertoires in COVID-19. About the research overall: Whether acute or convalescent, the COVID-19 samples came from the United States, Italy and Spain. In each case, the material was cDNA or gDNA derived from T cells, B-cell-depleted T cells, or PBMCs.

Per the original data handling: Reference gene primer amplification in the assay estimated nucleated cell counts. Only in-frame clones appear in the TCRdb table, and some are missing; sequencing was by immunoSEQ multiplex PCR. V and J calls plus clone size are reproduced from that table; the DNA served to infer D and trimming. Of 100,000 or so clones in the sample, 81% were seen once. This CDR3 region has 13 residues. Trimming cost V 1 base and J 7 bases, with 8 bases left between them. The receptor's source is a human donor in a cohort sampled during active COVID-19. The sequenced sample consisted of peripheral blood. The rearrangement links TRBV12-3 or TRBV12-4 to TRBJ1-3; no clear D gene. CDR3 loop: CASSLVRENTIYF. The CDR3 DNA reads as TGTGCCAGCAGTTTAGTTAGGGAGAACACCATATATTTT.